Each of the 7 T cell receptor beta chains below was sequenced from the same sample in a study of blood T cell repertoires in COVID-19. Profiling relied on immunoSEQ multiplex PCR, and the TCRdb table lists in-frame clones only, not all of them. The profile shows approximately 180,000 clones, more than 75% of them singletons. The sequencing sample was made of peripheral blood. These receptors all stem from a woman between 70 and 85 years old with COVID-19, enrolled during active disease.

This chain uses TRBV24-1 with TRBJ1-5; a possible D gene is TRBD1 (6 bases). Per the germline V gene, CDR1 is KGHDR and CDR2 is SFDVKD. This CDR3 is built from 15 residues. V was cut by 3 bases and J by 5 bases, with 13 bases left in between. The CDR3 DNA reads TGTGCCACCAGTGATCGGCAGGGGTGGGATCAGCCCCAGCATTTT. Its translation is CATSDRQGWDQPQHF.

This chain links TRBV28 with TRBJ1-4; 9 bases are a match to TRBD1. J gave up 5 bases and V 5 bases, and 6 bases lay outside the gene matches. Germline CDR1 is MDHEN and CDR2 is SYDVKM. The CDR3 consists of 15 residues. The chain's CDR3 is CASSPFGTGNEKLFF. The CDR3 nucleotides are TGTGCCAGCAGTCCCTTTGGGACAGGGAATGAAAAACTGTTTTTT. The full variable domain, completed using reference TRBV28 and TRBJ1-4, is DVKVTQSSRYLVKRTGEKVFLECVQDMDHENMFWYRQDPGLGLRLIYFSYDVKMKEKGDIPEGYSVSREKKERFSLILESASTNQTSMYLCASSPFGTGNEKLFFGSGTQLSVL.

This sequence joins TRBV19 and TRBJ2-7; possible D gene TRBD1, 6 bases. Trimming left V 1 base short and J 4 bases short, with 11 bases between. CDR1 and CDR2 from the germline V gene are LNHDA and SQIVND (reference sequence). The CDR3 extends over 14 amino acids. The DNA for the CDR3 is TGTGCCAGTAGTATAGCCGGGACACCATACGAGCAGTACTTC. It specifies CASSIAGTPYEQYF.

The chain recombines TRBV7-3 with TRBJ2-4; 8 bases map to TRBD2. The CDR3 is 19 amino acids. The germline gives CDR1 SGHTA, CDR2 FQGTGA. After removal of 5 bases from V and 0 bases from J, the junction contained 15 bases not matched to a gene. CDR3 loop: CASSLGGVCGLIAKNIQYF. CDR3 sequence (DNA): TGTGCCAGCAGCCTCGGGGGGGTTTGCGGTCTTATAGCCAAAAACATTCAGTACTTC.

The CDR3 DNA reads as TGTGCCAGTAGTATAGATGATTCGAGACACGTCACTGAAGCTTTCTTT. Residues: CASSIDDSRHVTEAFF. V gene TRBV19 combines with J gene TRBJ1-1; no clear D. V was clipped by 0 bases and J by 4 bases, with 15 bases between them. The CDR3 has 16 amino acids. The germline V gene encodes CDR1 LNHDA and CDR2 SQIVND (reference sequence).

As DNA, the CDR3 is TGCGCCAGCAGCTTTTCGGAGGGAAATTCACCCCTCCACTTT. Its protein product is CASSFSEGNSPLHF. The rearrangement joins TRBV5-1 to TRBJ1-6; no clear D gene. The germline V gene has CDR1 SGHRS and CDR2 YFSETQ. Trimming took off 2 bases at V and 7 bases at J, with 10 bases between the two ends. CDR3 length: 14 residues. Looking up the rest from reference TRBV5-1 and TRBJ1-6 gives the full variable domain: KAGVTQTPRYLIKTRGQQVTLSCSPISGHRSVSWYQQTPGQGLQFLFEYFSETQRNKGNFPGRFSGRQFSNSRSEMNVSTLELGDSALYLCASSFSEGNSPLHFGNGTRLTVT.

The chain carries TRBV14 and TRBJ2-1, with TRBD2 matching over 9 bases. Trimming removed 4 bases from V and 8 bases from J; junction bases left unmatched: 12. This CDR3 spans 16 amino acids. Per the germline V gene, CDR1 is SGHDN and CDR2 is FVKESK. CDR3 coding DNA: TGTGCCAGCAGCCGCAGAATGGGACTAGCTATCGATGAGCAGTTCTTC. Protein product: CASSRRMGLAIDEQFF.